This T cell receptor beta chain appears in the sequencing data of a study of blood T cell repertoires in COVID-19. Turning to the study itself: Samples came from the United States, Italy and Spain, spanning acute and convalescent COVID-19. T cells, B-cell-depleted T cells, or PBMCs provided the cDNA or gDNA that served as material.

Sequencing used immunoSEQ multiplex PCR; TCRdb keeps in-frame clones, though not all of them. This table holds 470,000 or so clones, 87% found once. Germline-derived CDR1 and CDR2 are MNHEY and SMNVEV (reference sequence). The CDR3 consists of 17 residues. V was clipped by 2 bases and J by 0 bases, with 14 bases between them. Categorization into cohorts depended on clinical history that participants reported. V usage is TRBV27 and J usage is TRBJ2-1; tentatively, D is TRBD2 (6 bases). The sample comprised PBMCs or T cells enriched from blood (not recorded which). This receptor was identified in a woman between 18 and 29 years old with acute COVID-19. In DNA form, the CDR3 reads TGTGCCAGCAGTTTAAGTCGCGGGGAAAGCTCCTACAATGAGCAGTTCTTC. Protein: CASSLSRGESSYNEQFF.